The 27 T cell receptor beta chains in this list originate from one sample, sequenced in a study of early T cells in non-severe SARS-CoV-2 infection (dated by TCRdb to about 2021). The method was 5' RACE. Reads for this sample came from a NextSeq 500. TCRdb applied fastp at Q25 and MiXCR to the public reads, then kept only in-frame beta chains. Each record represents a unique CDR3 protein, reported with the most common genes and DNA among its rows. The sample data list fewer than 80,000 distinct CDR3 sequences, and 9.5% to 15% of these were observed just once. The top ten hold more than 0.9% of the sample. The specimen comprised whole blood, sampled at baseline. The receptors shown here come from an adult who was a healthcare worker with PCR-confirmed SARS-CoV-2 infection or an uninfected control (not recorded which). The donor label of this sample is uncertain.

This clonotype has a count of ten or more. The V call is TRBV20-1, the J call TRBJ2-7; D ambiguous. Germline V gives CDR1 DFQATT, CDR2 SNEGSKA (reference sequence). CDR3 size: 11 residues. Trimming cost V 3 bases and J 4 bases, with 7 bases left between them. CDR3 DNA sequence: TGCAGTGCTAGGTCAGGATACGAGCAGTACGTC. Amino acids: CSARSGYEQYV.

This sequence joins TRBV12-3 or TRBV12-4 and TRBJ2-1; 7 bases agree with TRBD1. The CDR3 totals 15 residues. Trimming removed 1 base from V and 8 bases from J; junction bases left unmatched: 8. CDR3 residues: CASSLGQGVGDEQFF. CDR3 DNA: TGTGCCAGCAGTTTAGGACAGGGAGTGGGCGATGAGCAGTTCTTC.

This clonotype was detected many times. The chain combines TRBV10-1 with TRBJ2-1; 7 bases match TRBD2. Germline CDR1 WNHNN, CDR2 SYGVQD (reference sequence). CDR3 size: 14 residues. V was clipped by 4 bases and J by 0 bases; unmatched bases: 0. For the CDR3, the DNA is TGCGCCAGCAGTGGCGGGGGCTCCTACAATGAGCAGTTCTTC. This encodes CASSGGGSYNEQFF.

The CDR3 loop reads CASSGWRGEQFF. The CDR3 DNA reads as TGTGCCAGTAGTGGGTGGCGCGGTGAGCAGTTCTTC. V gene TRBV19 combines with J gene TRBJ2-1, with D hard to call. With 5 bases removed from V and 9 bases from J, the gap between germline ends came to 11 bases. Germline CDR1 reads LNHDA; CDR2 reads SQIVND (reference sequence). This CDR3 is built from 12 residues.

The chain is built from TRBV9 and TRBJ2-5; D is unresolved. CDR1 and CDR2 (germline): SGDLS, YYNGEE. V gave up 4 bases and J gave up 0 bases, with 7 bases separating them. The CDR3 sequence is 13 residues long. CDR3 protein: CASSSPYQETQYF. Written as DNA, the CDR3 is TGTGCCAGCAGCTCCCCGTACCAAGAGACCCAGTACTTC.

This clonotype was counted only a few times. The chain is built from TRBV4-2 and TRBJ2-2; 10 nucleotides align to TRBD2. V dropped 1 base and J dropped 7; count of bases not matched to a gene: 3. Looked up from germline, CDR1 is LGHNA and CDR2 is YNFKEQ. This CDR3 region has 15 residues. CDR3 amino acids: CASSQGGLAHGELFF. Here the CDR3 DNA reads TGTGCCAGCAGCCAAGGGGGACTAGCGCACGGGGAGCTGTTTTTT.

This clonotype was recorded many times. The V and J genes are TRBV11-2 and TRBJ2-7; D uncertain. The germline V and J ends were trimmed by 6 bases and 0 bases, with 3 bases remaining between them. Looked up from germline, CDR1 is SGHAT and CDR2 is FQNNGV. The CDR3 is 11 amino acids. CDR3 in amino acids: CASSHSYEQYV. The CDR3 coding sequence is TGTGCCAGCAGTCACTCCTACGAGCAGTACGTC.

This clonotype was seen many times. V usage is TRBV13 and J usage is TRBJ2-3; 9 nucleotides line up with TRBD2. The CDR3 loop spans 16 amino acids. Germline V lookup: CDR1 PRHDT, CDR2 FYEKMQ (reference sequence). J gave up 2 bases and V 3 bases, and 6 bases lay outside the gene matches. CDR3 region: CASSFGLAGYTDTQYF. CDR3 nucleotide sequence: TGTGCCAGCAGCTTCGGGCTAGCGGGGTACACAGATACGCAGTATTTT.

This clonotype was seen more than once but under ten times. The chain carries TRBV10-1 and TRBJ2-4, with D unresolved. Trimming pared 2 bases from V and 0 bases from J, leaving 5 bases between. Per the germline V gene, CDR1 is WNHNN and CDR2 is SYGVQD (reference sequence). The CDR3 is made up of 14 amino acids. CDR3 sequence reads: CASSEELAKNIQYF. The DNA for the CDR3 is TGCGCCAGCAGTGAGGAGCTAGCCAAAAACATTCAGTACTTC.

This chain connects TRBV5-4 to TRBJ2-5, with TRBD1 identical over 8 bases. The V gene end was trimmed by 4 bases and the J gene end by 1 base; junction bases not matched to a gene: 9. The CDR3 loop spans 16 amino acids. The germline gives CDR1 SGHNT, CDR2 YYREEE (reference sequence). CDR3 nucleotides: TGTGCCAGCAGCGTGGGGGGACAGGACCTCCAAGAGACCCAGTACTTC. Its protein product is CASSVGGQDLQETQYF.

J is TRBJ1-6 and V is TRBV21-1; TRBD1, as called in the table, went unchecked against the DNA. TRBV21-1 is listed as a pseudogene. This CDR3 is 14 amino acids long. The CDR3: CASSKQGFHSPLHF. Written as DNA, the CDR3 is TGTGCCAGCAGCAAACAGGGTTTTCATTCACCCCTCCACTTT.

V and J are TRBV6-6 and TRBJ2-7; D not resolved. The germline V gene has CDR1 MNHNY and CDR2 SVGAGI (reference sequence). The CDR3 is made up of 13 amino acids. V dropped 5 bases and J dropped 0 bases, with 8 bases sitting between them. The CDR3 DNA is TGTGCCAGCAGTCAAAAGAACTCCTACGAGCAGTACGTC. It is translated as CASSQKNSYEQYV.

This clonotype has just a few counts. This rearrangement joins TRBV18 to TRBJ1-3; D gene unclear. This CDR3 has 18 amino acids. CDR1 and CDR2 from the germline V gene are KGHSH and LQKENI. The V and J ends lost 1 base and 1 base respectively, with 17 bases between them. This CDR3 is CASSPQLETPKSGNTIYF. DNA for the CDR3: TGTGCCAGCTCACCACAACTAGAGACTCCCAAGTCTGGAAACACCATATATTTT.

The CDR3 DNA reads TGTGCCAGCAGCGCCACCGACTACGAGCAGTACGTC. Residues: CASSATDYEQYV. The V call is TRBV5-8, the J call TRBJ2-7; D gene ambiguous. The germline V gene encodes CDR1 SGHTS and CDR2 YDEGEE. The CDR3 length is 12 residues. Trimming left V 4 bases short and J 3 bases short, with 8 bases between.

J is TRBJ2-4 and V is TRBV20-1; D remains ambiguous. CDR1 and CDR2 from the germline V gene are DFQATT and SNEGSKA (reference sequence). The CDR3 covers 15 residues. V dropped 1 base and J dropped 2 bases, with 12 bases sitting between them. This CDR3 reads CSARVFSMTKNIQYF. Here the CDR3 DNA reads TGCAGTGCTAGAGTCTTTTCCATGACCAAAAACATTCAGTACTTC.

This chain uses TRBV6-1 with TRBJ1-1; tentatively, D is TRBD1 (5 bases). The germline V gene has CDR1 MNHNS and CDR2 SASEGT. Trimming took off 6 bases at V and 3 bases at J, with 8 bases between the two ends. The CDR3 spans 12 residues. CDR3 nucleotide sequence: TGTGCCAGCAGGGGGACGTACACTGAAGCTTTCTTT. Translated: CASRGTYTEAFF.

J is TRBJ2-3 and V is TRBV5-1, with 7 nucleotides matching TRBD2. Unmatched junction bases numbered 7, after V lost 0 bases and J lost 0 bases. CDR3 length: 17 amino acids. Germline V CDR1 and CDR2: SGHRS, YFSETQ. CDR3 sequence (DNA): TGCGCCAGCAGCTTGGGCCCAGCGGGGTCCAGCACAGATACGCAGTATTTT. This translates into CASSLGPAGSSTDTQYF.

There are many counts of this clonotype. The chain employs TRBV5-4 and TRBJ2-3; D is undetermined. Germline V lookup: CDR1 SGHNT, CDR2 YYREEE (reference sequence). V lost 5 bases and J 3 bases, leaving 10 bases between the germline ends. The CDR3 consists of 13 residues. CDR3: CASSVDLTDTQYF. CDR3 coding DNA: TGTGCCAGCAGTGTGGACCTTACAGATACGCAGTATTTT.

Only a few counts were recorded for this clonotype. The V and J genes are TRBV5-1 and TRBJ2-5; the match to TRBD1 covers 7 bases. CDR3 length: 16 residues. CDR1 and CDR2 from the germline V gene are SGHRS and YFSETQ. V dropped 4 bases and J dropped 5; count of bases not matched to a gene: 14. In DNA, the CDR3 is TGCGCCAGCAGCACTAAAGACAGGGCCGGTAAGGAGACCCAGTACTTC. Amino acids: CASSTKDRAGKETQYF.

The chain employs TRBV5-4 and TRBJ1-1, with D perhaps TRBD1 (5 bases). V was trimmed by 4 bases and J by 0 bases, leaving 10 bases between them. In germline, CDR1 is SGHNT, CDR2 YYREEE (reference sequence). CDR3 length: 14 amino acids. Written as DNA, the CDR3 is TGTGCCAGCAGCCTCGGACACTTGAACACTGAAGCTTTCTTT. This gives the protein CASSLGHLNTEAFF.

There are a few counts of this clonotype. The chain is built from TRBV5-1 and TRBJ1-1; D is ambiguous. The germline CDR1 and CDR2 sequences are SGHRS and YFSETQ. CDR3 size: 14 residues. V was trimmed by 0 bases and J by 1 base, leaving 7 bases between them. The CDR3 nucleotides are TGCGCCAGCAGCTTGGGAGACACGAACACTGAAGCTTTCTTT. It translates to CASSLGDTNTEAFF.

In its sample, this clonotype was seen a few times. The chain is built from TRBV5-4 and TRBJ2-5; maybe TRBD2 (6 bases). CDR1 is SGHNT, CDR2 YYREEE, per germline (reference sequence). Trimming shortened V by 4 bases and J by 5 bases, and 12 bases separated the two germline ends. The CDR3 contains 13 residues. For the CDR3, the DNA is TGTGCCAGCAGCCCGGCCCGGGGGGAGACCCAGTACTTC. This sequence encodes CASSPARGETQYF.

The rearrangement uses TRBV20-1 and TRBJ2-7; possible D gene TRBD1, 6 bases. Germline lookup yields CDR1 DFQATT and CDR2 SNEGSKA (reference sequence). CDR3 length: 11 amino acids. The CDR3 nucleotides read TGCAGCGCCGGAACAGGGCCCGAGCAGTACGTC. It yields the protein CSAGTGPEQYV.

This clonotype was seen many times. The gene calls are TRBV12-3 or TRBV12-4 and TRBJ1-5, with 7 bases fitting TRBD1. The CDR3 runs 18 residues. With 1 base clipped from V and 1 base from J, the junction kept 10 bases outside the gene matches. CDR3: CASSLGQGILESNQPQHF. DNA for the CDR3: TGTGCCAGCAGTTTAGGACAGGGAATTCTGGAGAGCAATCAGCCCCAGCATTTT.

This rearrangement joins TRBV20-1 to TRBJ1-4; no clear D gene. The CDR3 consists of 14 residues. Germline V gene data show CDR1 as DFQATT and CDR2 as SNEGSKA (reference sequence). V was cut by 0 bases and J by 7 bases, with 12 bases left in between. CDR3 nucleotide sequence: TGCAGTGCTAGAGATTTGGCCAATACTGAAAAACTGTTTTTT. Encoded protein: CSARDLANTEKLFF.

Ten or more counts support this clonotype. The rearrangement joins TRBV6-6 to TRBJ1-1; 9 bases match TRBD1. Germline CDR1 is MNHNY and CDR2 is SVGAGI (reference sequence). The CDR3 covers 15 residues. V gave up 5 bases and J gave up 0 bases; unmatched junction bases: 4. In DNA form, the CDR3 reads TGTGCCAGCAGTCAAGGACAGGGGATGAACACTGAAGCTTTCTTT. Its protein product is CASSQGQGMNTEAFF.

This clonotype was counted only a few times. CDR3 DNA sequence: TGTGCCAGCAGGCAGGGGCCGTATGGCTACACCTTC. Encoded protein: CASRQGPYGYTF. This sequence joins TRBV2 and TRBJ1-2; D possibly corresponds to TRBD1 (6 bases). V was shortened by 6 bases and J by 5 bases, with 10 bases between the two germline ends. Germline CDR1 SNHLY, CDR2 FYNNEI. This CDR3 is 12 amino acids long. The whole variable domain, remainder taken from reference TRBV2 and TRBJ1-2, is EPEVTQTPSHQVTQMGQEVILRCVPISNHLYFYWYRQILGQKVEFLVSFYNNEISEKSEIFDDQFSVERPDGSNFTLKIRSTKLEDSAMYFCASRQGPYGYTFGSGTRLTVV.